Given below is one T cell receptor (beta chain) in context. This clone was counted between two and nine times. Its antigen is currently not known. No qualities accompany the bases; no much larger clone lies one base away. This record belongs to a study of cytomegalovirus exposure and HLA in healthy donors (dated by TCRdb to 2015 to 2018). For the study in its entirety: An earlier analysis of a few hundred of the donors reported around 280 Gb of sequence data and approximately 120 million unique TCR beta sequences obtained from about 179 million T cells. An early release covering more than 500 HLA-typed donors comprised about 300 gigabases of sequencing data and approximately 80 million unique TCR sequences. High-throughput TCR immunosequencing, statistical association of individual TCRs with disease status, and machine learning were combined to predict cytomegalovirus infection status. A separate validation cohort of 100 to 150 different subjects was used in addition to the roughly 640-subject first cohort. Donor age, sex, ethnicity and CMV serostatus were collected together with the repertoire data. Every discovery cohort repertoire had been produced on one sequencing platform. Typing coverage differed by locus: A, B, C, DRB1 and DQB1 were typed in roughly 620-640 donors, DQA1 in 500 to 550, DPA1 in nearly 610, and DPB1 in 472. Of the roughly 390 genotyped donors, approximately 81% were placed in the genetic ancestry cluster associated with self-reported Caucasian donors. In the later analysis, no new phenotypic data were used to find candidate immune exposures; instead, reliance was placed on TCR beta sequences and their occurrence across donors. To study patterns of TCR occurrence, a later analysis re-analyzed previously published TCR beta repertoires from around 670 donors and added high-resolution HLA genotyping. The aim of the study was to test whether cataloging public T cell receptors could identify signatures of past pathogen exposure. Among 300 to 500 genotyped donors of the cohort, an average of roughly 230,000 unique TCR beta nucleotide sequences was sequenced per donor, of which about 20% were non-productive. Class I and class II HLA loci were covered by the typing at four-digit resolution. To decide whether each TCR beta V gene segment behaved as functional or pseudogenic, an earlier analysis of 587 of the donors relied on high-throughput TCR beta sequencing. Five DR-DQ haplotypes were handled as single units for association and clustering because linkage in the cohort was strong. The study used immunosequencing to profile the T cell repertoires of approximately 650 subjects and linked those repertoires to cytomegalovirus serostatus. In a later genetic analysis, genome-wide SNP genotypes for about 55% of the roughly 700 donors were used, and that subset was treated as a discovery cohort. The study at large found these results: In vitro tests confirmed that a few of the cytomegalovirus-associated TCR beta chains recognize cytomegalovirus antigens. According to a later analysis, most CMV-associated TCR beta chains appeared to be HLA-restricted, and the HLA associations seemed to be driven largely by CMV exposure. In a later analysis, several top co-occurrence clusters were reported to appear linked to parvovirus B19, influenza, CMV and Epstein-Barr virus. The earlier analysis of some 560 of the donors excluded around 17 rarely observed V segments, including chromosome 9 orphons, because counts were too low. Broadly in line with IMGT annotations, most TCR beta V segments showed up in productive rearrangements about 90% or about 30% of the time in an earlier analysis of 450 to 750 of the donors. A further reported finding was that TCR beta sequences accurately predicted the HLA-A and HLA-B alleles for most subjects in the first cohort. Only TCR beta chains were sequenced in this cohort, and the absence of alpha or paired-chain data limited detectable features. A later analysis found that HLA-associated TCR beta chains were more clonally expanded and had lower generation probabilities than equally common non-associated chains. In a later analysis, some 18,000 TCR beta sequences were associated with specific HLA alleles at a false discovery rate of 0.05. Some IMGT-functional V segments, including TRBV6-2 and TRBV6-3, could not be distinguished by the 87-base-pair reads and were therefore excluded. HLA typing was unavailable for some donors at each locus, so association tests used only the typed subset. The classifier was reported to diagnose cytomegalovirus status with high specificity and sensitivity in both the original cohort and the validation cohort. Strong co-occurrence of HLA alleles, especially DR and DQ, made assigning TCR associations to individual alleles difficult. The study listed approximately 150 TCR beta chains as associated with cytomegalovirus. According to a later genetic analysis, donors in an Asian-associated ancestry cluster had fewer N-insertions in productive TCRs than the approximately 650-donor mean. In a later analysis, TCR association rates were found to vary across HLA loci, with the most associated TCRs seen for DRB1 alleles and the fewest for HLA-C alleles. CMV serostatus was the only immune exposure information available for the cohort. A group of highly shared sequence variants was considered likely to be a technical artifact of the sequencing pipeline. The authors suggested that the approach could potentially be generalized to other disease states and immunological phenotypes. While some public TCRs were present in many individuals, most TCR sequences turned up only very rarely across donors. V-gene and J-gene trimming of TCR beta chains was associated with a missense DCLRE1C variant in a later genetic analysis, and the association was replicated in an independent cohort. Correlated functional status among segregating V segments might be attributable to linkage disequilibrium, but an unknown experimental factor could not be ruled out. Presence/absence analyses assumed roughly uniform sequencing depth across donors, an assumption that may not hold.

Receptors were amplified or captured by the immunoSEQ multiplex PCR assay. For the multiplex PCR, a mixture combining 60 forward primers for TCR Vbeta segments and 13 reverse primers for TCR Jbeta segments was used. The CDR3 region of rearranged TCR beta genes was amplified from genomic DNA by a multiplex PCR assay. The Illumina HiSeq System was used to sequence the amplified TCR beta libraries as 87-base-pair reads. In the source study's methods: Across the 700 or so repertoires, a later analysis counted 60 million to 90 million unique TCR beta chains, roughly 11 million of which were shared by at least two donors. Raw reads were error-corrected and collapsed into unique sequences by a nearest-neighbor algorithm in which closely related sequences were merged to remove PCR and sequencing errors. V, D and J gene segments were assigned by aligning CDR3 sequences to IMGT reference sequences. For a sequence to be retained, a match of at least six nucleotides was required to both a V gene segment and a J gene segment. Rearrangements were called productive when the CDR3 lacked stop codons and stayed in frame with V and J; all others were non-productive. CDR3 was defined according to IMGT convention as the region running from the second conserved V-encoded cysteine to the conserved J-encoded phenylalanine. The earlier analysis of about 570 of the donors excluded any sequence lacking an unambiguous match to a single V gene segment. In an earlier analysis of approximately 590 of the donors, V segments were called functional above 56.7% productive rearrangements and were called segregating when the between-donor standard deviation exceeded 5%. A statistical classification framework was developed to diagnose cytomegalovirus status using the catalog of TCR beta chain sequences. In a later analysis, TCR nucleotide sequences were compared against IMGT/GENE-DB human TR gene sequences so that V and J genes could be assigned. Using the TCRdist pipeline, a later analysis assigned CDR3 sequences along with most-parsimonious VDJ recombination scenarios. In a later analysis, each TCR beta chain was defined by its CDR3 amino acid sequence together with its V-gene family, and reads without a unique V-gene family were excluded. As a way to deal with suspected cross-contamination and a sequencing artifact, a later analysis dropped under 600 nucleotide sequences that were highly shared and had low generation probability. In a later analysis, a clonal expansion index was calculated for each public chain from normalized within-repertoire ranks of inferred template counts. A later analysis computed generation probabilities with a VDJ recombination model fitted to out-of-frame rearrangements, and checked the results against IGoR. A later analysis scored TCR-TCR, TCR-HLA and TCR-CMV co-occurrence with hypergeometric tests, applying a repertoire-size bias correction to TCR pairs. To estimate false discovery rates, a later analysis permuted the HLA or CMV assignments 20 times. In a later analysis, co-occurring TCRs were grouped using DBSCAN, and TCRdist sequence similarity was added for clustering within HLA-allele-positive subsets. Repertoires with fewer than 30,000 or more than 120,000 public chains were left out of co-occurrence clustering, as were about five repertoires with anomalous nucleotide sharing. This is the immuneACCESS table as TCRdb keeps it, with only in-frame sequences that have V and J called. A part of the clones is gone; compared with another copy, unresolved V genes explain less than half, and the rest is unexplained. V and J calls and clone size come straight from that table; D and trimming were deduced from the DNA. The table for this sample lists about 160,000 clones; approximately 80% of them were counted only once. The ten largest clones represent about 9.6% of the sample.

The cohort was made up of several hundred healthy bone marrow donors. At the time of sampling, every cohort member was nominally healthy, though immune exposures that went unrecorded were likely present. The donor was CMV seropositive and belonged to the group of 250 to 300 seropositive cohort members. Each donor provided a peripheral blood sample, and peripheral blood mononuclear cells were used for TCR beta sequencing. Genomic DNA was extracted from the blood cell samples with the Qiagen DNeasy Blood Extraction Kit. For this chain, trimming is 3 bases at the V end and 4 bases at the J end, and the number of junction bases without a gene match is 2. There are 14 amino acids in the CDR3, from cysteine to phenylalanine inclusive. Only CDR3 DNA remains: 42 bases, in frame from the first base. CDR1 and CDR2 are read off the germline V gene (reference sequence) as LNHDA and SQIVND.

The sequence derives from a man between 18 and 29 years old in good health and CMV-seropositive. Recombination joined TRBV19 with TRBJ1-1, and 10 bases in between align with TRBD1. Sequencing was performed on PBMCs. The DNA sequence is as follows: TGTGCCAGTAGTATCCGGGACAGGGGCACTGAAGCTTTCTTT. Its protein is CASSIRDRGTEAFF.